The T cell receptor (beta chain) under discussion was sequenced for a study of blood T cell repertoires in COVID-19. Looking at the study overall: Samples representing acute and convalescent COVID-19 were sourced from the United States, Italy and Spain. T cells, B-cell-depleted T cells, or PBMCs supplied cDNA or gDNA.

In the authors' methods: Amplification from reference gene primers served as the basis for estimated nucleated cell counts. The data were produced by immunoSEQ multiplex PCR, yet TCRdb's version contains in-frame clones alone and is incomplete. V, J and clone size reflect that table, while D and trimming were determined from the DNA. The sample holds approximately 150,000 clones; around nine tenths are singletons and the top ten take 5%. Germline CDR1 and CDR2: MNHEY and SVGAGI. The CDR3 covers 16 residues. The ends lost 2 bases at V and 2 bases at J; junction bases unmatched: 5. The material sequenced was peripheral blood. This sequence was found in a human donor in a cohort sampled during active COVID-19. The chain is built from TRBV6-5 and TRBJ2-3; the match to TRBD1 covers 9 bases. CDR3 in amino acids: CASSYPTGGLTDTQYF. For the CDR3, the DNA is TGTGCCAGCAGTTACCCCACAGGGGGCCTCACAGATACGCAGTATTTT.